The sequence of this T cell receptor beta chain was determined in a study of cytomegalovirus exposure and HLA in healthy donors. Study-wide results and limits: Donors belonging to an Asian-associated ancestry cluster reportedly showed fewer N-insertions in productive TCRs than the roughly 700-donor mean, according to what a later analysis found. As a later analysis revealed, most CMV-associated TCR beta chains appeared HLA-restricted.

With 60 Vbeta and 13 Jbeta primers, the PCR was carried out. TCRdb keeps only in-frame clones here, not all; method: immunoSEQ multiplex PCR. The sample carries roughly 120,000 clones, 65% to 80% recorded once. V was pared by 5 bases and J by 1 base, with 5 bases of the junction left unmatched. Germline CDR1 reads MNHEY; CDR2 reads SMNVEV (reference sequence). CDR3 length: 16 residues. No CMV serostatus was recorded for this donor. On this clone: Antigen unknown.

The clonotype was recovered from a human donor in good health. Sequencing was carried out using PBMCs. The chain couples TRBV27 to TRBJ2-1; 10 nucleotides match TRBD2. The CDR3 DNA sequence: TGTGCCAGCAGTCGAATAGCGGGGGGATCCTACAATGAGCAGTTCTTC. Translating gives CASSRIAGGSYNEQFF.